The 20 T cell receptor beta chains below come from one sample, sequenced in a study of blood T cell repertoires in COVID-19. Produced via immunoSEQ multiplex PCR; TCRdb's table is partial and in-frame only. This table has about 96,000 clones, roughly 90% appearing once. The sequencing sample was made of peripheral blood. The receptors here all came from a human donor with COVID-19, enrolled during active disease. The donor label of this sample is uncertain.

This rearrangement joins TRBV9 to TRBJ2-7; TRBD1 agrees at 10 bases. V trimming: 2 bases; J trimming: 2 bases; junction bases outside the gene matches: 4. Germline lookup yields CDR1 SGDLS and CDR2 YYNGEE. CDR3 size: 15 residues. The CDR3 protein is CASSVAGTGAYEQYF. CDR3 in DNA: TGTGCCAGCAGCGTTGCCGGGACAGGGGCCTACGAGCAGTACTTC.

The chain recombines TRBV12-3 or TRBV12-4 with TRBJ2-5; a possible D gene is TRBD2 (6 bases). The ends were cut back, 3 bases at V and 5 bases at J, with 10 bases in the middle. The CDR3 is 13 residues long. CDR3 sequence reads: CASSFAAGETQYF. CDR3 nucleotides: TGTGCCAGCAGTTTCGCGGCGGGGGAGACCCAGTACTTC.

CDR3 sequence: CASSYSIGGFTGELFF. The CDR3 coding sequence is TGTGCCAGCAGTTACTCGATAGGGGGCTTCACCGGGGAGCTGTTTTTT. V usage is TRBV6-5 and J usage is TRBJ2-2; 7 nucleotides align to TRBD1. Trimming took 0 bases from V and 4 from J; bases not matched to a gene: 5. Per the germline V gene, CDR1 is MNHEY and CDR2 is SVGAGI. The CDR3 extends over 16 amino acids.

The chain combines TRBV11-2 with TRBJ1-1, with TRBD1 identical over 11 bases. Unmatched junction bases numbered 6, after V lost 0 bases and J lost 6 bases. Germline lookup yields CDR1 SGHAT and CDR2 FQNNGV. The CDR3 contains 16 residues. CDR3 sequence reads: CASSLDGQGALAEAFF. In DNA form, the CDR3 reads TGTGCCAGCAGCTTAGACGGACAGGGGGCGTTGGCTGAAGCTTTCTTT.

CDR3 bases: TGCGCCAGCAGCCAACCGACAGGGAGGAATGGCTACACCTTC. Protein sequence: CASSQPTGRNGYTF. The V gene is TRBV4-1, the J gene TRBJ1-2; 7 bases are a match to TRBD1. The CDR3 has 14 residues. V gave up 2 bases and J gave up 6 bases; unmatched junction bases: 6. The germline CDR1 and CDR2 sequences are MGHRA and YSYEKL.

The chain links TRBV10-2 to TRBJ1-6; D gene unclear. The CDR3 consists of 11 residues. Germline V gene sequence: CDR1 WSHSY, CDR2 SAAADI. The V end lost 7 bases, the J end lost 13 bases, and 11 bases lay between the germline ends. The CDR3 region has the DNA TGCGCCAGCAATATCAAGGAGCCCCTCCACTTT. This codes for CASNIKEPLHF.

The V and J genes are TRBV14 and TRBJ2-7, with 7 bases identical to TRBD2. Trimming at V came to 7 bases and at J to 5 bases, leaving 8 bases not matched to a gene. Per germline, CDR1 SGHDN and CDR2 FVKESK. The CDR3 runs 13 residues. The CDR3 sequence: CASTAYGRDEQYF. CDR3 DNA sequence: TGTGCCAGCACGGCCTATGGGAGGGACGAGCAGTACTTC.

This chain joins TRBV19 and TRBJ2-6; maybe TRBD1 (6 bases). This CDR3 has 15 amino acids. Germline assignment: CDR1 LNHDA and CDR2 SQIVND (reference sequence). V lost 3 bases, J lost 2 bases, and 8 bases lay in between. The CDR3 DNA follows: TGTGCCAGTAGTATTGAGGGGGCTGGGGCCAACGTCCTGACTTTC. This translates into CASSIEGAGANVLTF.

A single count supports this clone. The chain uses TRBV19 and TRBJ2-4; no clear D. Germline V gene sequence: CDR1 LNHDA, CDR2 SQIVND (reference sequence). The length of the CDR3 is 16 residues. V was trimmed by 1 base and J by 2 bases, leaving 12 bases between them. CDR3 DNA sequence: TGTGCCAGTAGTATAGGGCAGGTCCCCCCCAAAAACATTCAGTACTTC. It specifies CASSIGQVPPKNIQYF.

V usage is TRBV11-3 and J usage is TRBJ2-1, with TRBD2 matching 12 bases. The CDR3 length is 17 residues. V was clipped by 3 bases and J by 10 bases; unmatched bases: 13. Germline CDR1 and CDR2: SGHNT and YENEEA. Here the CDR3 DNA reads TGTGCCAGCAGCTTGCTGGTACTAGCGGGAGGTCGGGGAGAGCAGTTCTTC. Translation gives CASSLLVLAGGRGEQFF.

The V gene is TRBV15, the J gene TRBJ1-5; 7 bases map to TRBD1. Trimming removed 1 base from V and 7 bases from J; junction bases left unmatched: 16. The CDR3 has 18 amino acids. Germline V gene lookup returns CDR1 LNHNV and CDR2 YYDKDF (reference sequence). The CDR3 DNA reads as TGTGCCACCAGCAGAGTCCTCCTGATGAGGGCAGGGGGACAGCCCCAGCATTTT. Translated, it gives CATSRVLLMRAGGQPQHF.

V gene TRBV30 combines with J gene TRBJ1-6; weak D call: TRBD1 (6 bases). Germline V gene sequence: CDR1 GTSNPN, CDR2 SVGIG (reference sequence). V was shortened by 3 bases and J by 8 bases, with 8 bases between the two germline ends. This CDR3 is 12 amino acids long. The DNA for the CDR3 is TGTGCCTGGAGCAACAGGGATTCACCCCTCCACTTT. Amino acid sequence: CAWSNRDSPLHF.

The chain couples TRBV12-3 or TRBV12-4 to TRBJ2-5; possibly TRBD1 for D (6 bases). V shed 4 bases and J shed 5 bases, with 11 bases lying between them. The CDR3 length is 13 residues. In DNA form, the CDR3 reads TGTGCCAGCAGTTCCAGGGGTGGCGAGACCCAGTACTTC. Amino acids: CASSSRGGETQYF.

J is TRBJ2-3 and V is TRBV19; D might be TRBD1 (7 bases). The CDR3 runs to 13 residues. V gave up 4 bases and J gave up 3 bases, with 8 bases separating them. Germline loops: CDR1 LNHDA, CDR2 SQIVND (reference sequence). CDR3 in DNA: TGTGCCAGTAGTACAGGGGGGACAGATACGCAGTATTTT. This sequence encodes CASSTGGTDTQYF.

CDR3 amino acids: CAISAGRSTGELFF. CDR3 coding DNA: TGTGCCATCAGTGCAGGGCGTTCAACCGGGGAGCTGTTTTTT. The chain links TRBV10-3 to TRBJ2-2; D is perhaps TRBD1 (5 bases). Germline lookup yields CDR1 ENHRY and CDR2 SYGVKD. The CDR3 has 14 amino acids. Trimming cost V 4 bases and J 5 bases, with 11 bases left between them.

The chain employs TRBV5-4 and TRBJ1-2, with a weak D call TRBD1 (6 bases). V was trimmed by 2 bases and J by 0 bases, leaving 11 bases between them. Germline V lookup: CDR1 SGHNT, CDR2 YYREEE (reference sequence). This CDR3 contains 15 residues. In nucleotides, the CDR3 is TGTGCCAGCAGCTTACAGGGTTCAGCTAACTATGGCTACACCTTC. It is translated as CASSLQGSANYGYTF.

The chain carries TRBV7-9 and TRBJ1-4; a possible D gene is TRBD1 (5 bases). The germline V and J ends were trimmed by 0 bases and 1 base, with 12 bases remaining between them. Germline V lookup: CDR1 SEHNR, CDR2 FQNEAQ (reference sequence). The CDR3 covers 17 residues. The CDR3 DNA follows: TGTGCCAGCAGCTTAGCATCGGGGGGGAGAACTAATGAAAAACTGTTTTTT. It encodes CASSLASGGRTNEKLFF. Full variable domain (rest looked up from reference TRBV7-9 and TRBJ1-4): DTGVSQNPRHKITKRGQNVTFRCDPISEHNRLYWYRQTLGQGPEFLTYFQNEAQLEKSRLLSDRFSAERPKGSFSTLEIQRTEQGDSAMYLCASSLASGGRTNEKLFFGSGTQLSVL.

CDR3 in DNA: TGTGCCAGCAGTTTAGTACAGAACACTGAAGCTTTCTTT. Protein: CASSLVQNTEAFF. This chain links TRBV27 with TRBJ1-1, with D uncertain. This CDR3 contains 13 residues. Germline V CDR1 and CDR2: MNHEY, SMNVEV (reference sequence). V gave up 2 bases and J gave up 1 base, with 5 bases separating them.

This clone came up a few times. This chain joins TRBV5-1 and TRBJ1-2; 7 nucleotides line up with TRBD1. Germline V gene sequence: CDR1 SGHRS, CDR2 YFSETQ. J lost 6 bases, V lost 2 bases, and 7 bases had no gene match. This CDR3 has 14 residues. CDR3 DNA sequence: TGCGCCAGCAGCTTTACAGGGGATTCAGATGGCTACACCTTC. Translated, it gives CASSFTGDSDGYTF.

The V and J genes are TRBV6-6 and TRBJ1-1, with 8 bases lining up with TRBD1. V was clipped by 2 bases and J by 4 bases; unmatched bases: 0. Germline CDR1 is MNHNY and CDR2 is SVGAGI (reference sequence). This CDR3 region has 13 residues. CDR3 sequence (DNA): TGTGCCAGCAGTTACGGGACAGGCACTGAAGCTTTCTTT. This gives the protein CASSYGTGTEAFF.